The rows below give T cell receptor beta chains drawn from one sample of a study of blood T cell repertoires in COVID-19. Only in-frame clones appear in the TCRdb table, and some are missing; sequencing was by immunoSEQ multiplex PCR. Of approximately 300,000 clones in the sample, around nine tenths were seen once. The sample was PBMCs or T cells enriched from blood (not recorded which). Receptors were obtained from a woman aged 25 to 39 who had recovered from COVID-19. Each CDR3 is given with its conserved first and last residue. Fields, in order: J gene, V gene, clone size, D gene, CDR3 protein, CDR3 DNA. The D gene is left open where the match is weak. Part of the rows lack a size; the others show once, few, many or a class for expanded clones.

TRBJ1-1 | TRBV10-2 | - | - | CASSAQGPRTEAFF | TGCGCCAGCAGTGCTCAGGGGCCGAGGACTGAAGCTTTCTTT
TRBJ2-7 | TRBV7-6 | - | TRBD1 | CASSSAMDRGEQYF | TGTGCCAGCAGCTCAGCAATGGACAGGGGCGAGCAGTACTTC
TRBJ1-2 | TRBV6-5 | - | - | CASSYEKTNYGYTF | TGTGCCAGCAGTTACGAGAAAACTAACTATGGCTACACCTTC
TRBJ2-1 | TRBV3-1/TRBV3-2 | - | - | CASSQPLAGEQFF | TGTGCCAGCAGCCAACCCCTCGCGGGCGAGCAGTTCTTC
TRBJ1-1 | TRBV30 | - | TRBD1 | CAWRRGTGGTEAFF | TGTGCCTGGAGGAGAGGGACAGGGGGCACTGAAGCTTTCTTT
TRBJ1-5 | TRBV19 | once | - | CASSIWAGDNQPQHF | TGTGCCAGTAGTATATGGGCGGGAGACAATCAGCCCCAGCATTTT
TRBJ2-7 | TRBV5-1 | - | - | CASSFGRGTYEQYF | TGCGCCAGCAGCTTTGGCAGGGGAACCTACGAGCAGTACTTC
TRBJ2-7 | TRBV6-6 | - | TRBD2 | CASSYRRGGETYEQYF | TGTGCCAGCAGTTACCGTCGTGGGGGGGAAACCTACGAGCAGTACTTC
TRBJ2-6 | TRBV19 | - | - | CASSIEAPLPHSGANVLTF | TGTGCCAGTAGTATTGAGGCACCTCTCCCCCACTCTGGGGCCAACGTCCTGACTTTC
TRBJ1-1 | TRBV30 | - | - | CAWSYGNTEAFF | TGTGCCTGGAGTTACGGGAACACTGAAGCTTTCTTT
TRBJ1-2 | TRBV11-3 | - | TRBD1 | CASSKRWDRDYGYTF | TGTGCCAGCAGCAAACGCTGGGACAGAGACTATGGCTACACCTTC
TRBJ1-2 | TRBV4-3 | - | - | CASSQERGGYGYTF | TGCGCCAGCAGCCAAGAAAGGGGCGGCTATGGCTACACCTTC
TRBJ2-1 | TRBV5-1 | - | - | CASSLGGGADNEQFF | TGCGCCAGCAGCTTGGGTGGGGGGGCTGACAATGAGCAGTTCTTC
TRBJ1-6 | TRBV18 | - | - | CASSPTIWGESSYNSPLHF | TGTGCCAGCTCACCCACGATCTGGGGGGAAAGCTCCTATAATTCACCCCTCCACTTT
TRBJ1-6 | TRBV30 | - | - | CAWSVWGGQKNSPLHF | TGTGCCTGGAGTGTATGGGGAGGCCAGAAAAATTCACCCCTCCACTTT
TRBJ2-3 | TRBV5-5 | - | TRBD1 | CASSYEDRVNADTQYF | TGTGCCAGCAGCTACGAGGACAGGGTGAACGCAGATACGCAGTATTTT
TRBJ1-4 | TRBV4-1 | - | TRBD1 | CASSQLGQGGNEKLFF | TGCGCCAGCAGCCAGCTCGGACAGGGGGGGAATGAAAAACTGTTTTTT
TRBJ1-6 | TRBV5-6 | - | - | CASSFGAGGNSPLHF | TGTGCCAGCAGCTTTGGGGCCGGCGGTAATTCACCCCTCCACTTT
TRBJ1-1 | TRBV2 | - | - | CASREDRNTEAFF | TGTGCCAGCAGGGAAGACAGGAACACTGAAGCTTTCTTT
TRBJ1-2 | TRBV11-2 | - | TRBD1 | CASSQGQNYGYTF | TGTGCCAGCAGCCAGGGACAGAACTATGGCTACACCTTC
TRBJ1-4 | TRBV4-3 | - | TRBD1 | CASSQGTGEKLFF | TGCGCCAGCAGCCAAGGGACAGGTGAAAAACTGTTTTTT
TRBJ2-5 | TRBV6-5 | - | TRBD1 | CASCTTGVGETQYF | TGTGCCAGCTGCACGACAGGGGTTGGGGAGACCCAGTACTTC
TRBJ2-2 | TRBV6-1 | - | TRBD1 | CASSERQGDGELFF | TGTGCCAGCAGTGAACGACAGGGCGACGGGGAGCTGTTTTTT
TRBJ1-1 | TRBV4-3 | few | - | CASSQEAGTEAFF | TGCGCCAGCAGCCAAGAAGCTGGCACTGAAGCTTTCTTT
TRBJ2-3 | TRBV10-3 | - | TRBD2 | CAISELAGGPQYF | TGTGCCATCAGTGAACTAGCGGGGGGCCCTCAGTATTTT